The clone carrying this T cell receptor beta chain was observed at least ten times. Ophthalmopathy cases scored 3 or more on the Clinical Activity Score and 4 or more on NOSPECS grade, with duration below 3 months. Diagnoses were established using clinical symptoms, serum thyroxine and TRAb, thyroid ultrasound and orbital computed tomography. This entry comes from a study of T cells in Graves' hyperthyroidism and ophthalmopathy. Amplification of TCR beta CDR3 regions used RNA as the template. First-round RT-PCR targeting the TCR CDR3 was performed with the HTBI primer set. TCRdb reprocessed the multiplex PCR reads via MiXCR and lists one record per CDR3 protein. The data show fewer than 550,000 distinct CDR3 sequences, approximately 24% seen once. Between the trimmed V and J ends, which lost 3 bases and 4 bases, there was a span of 6 bases. This CDR3 spans 12 amino acids.

This rearrangement joins TRBV12-3 or TRBV12-4 to TRBJ1-2; D not certain. Sequencing used blood. The source is a woman in her thirties with Graves' ophthalmopathy. CDR3 amino acids: CASSFDIYGYTF. CDR3 DNA: TGTGCCAGCAGTTTCGACATCTATGGCTACACCTTC.